Sequencing of this T cell receptor beta chain was carried out in a study of cytomegalovirus exposure and HLA in healthy donors (dated by TCRdb to 2016 to 2017). Regarding the complete study: A later analysis indicated that the 120 or so validation repertoires were generated on the platform also employed for the 720 or so repertoires of the first cohort. The aim of the study was to test whether cataloging public T cell receptors could identify signatures of past pathogen exposure. Besides the first cohort of around 670 subjects, a separate validation cohort made up of some 110 different subjects was used. High-throughput TCR immunosequencing, statistical association of individual TCRs with disease status, and machine learning were combined to predict cytomegalovirus infection status.

V drops 8 bases and J drops 2 bases, leaving 13 bases in between. CDR1 and CDR2 (MNHEY, SVGAGI) derive from the germline V gene. From cysteine to phenylalanine, the CDR3 is 13 amino acids long. Only CDR3 DNA is held: 39 bases, read in frame from base 1. The investigation overall reported the following: Across donors, most TCR sequences were observed very rarely, whereas some public TCRs were present in many individuals. A later analysis found that TCRs clustered in the first cohort also tended to co-occur in the 120 validation repertoires, with approximately 93% of cluster scores above 0. The classifier was reported to diagnose cytomegalovirus status with high specificity and sensitivity in both the original and validation cohorts. In vitro tests confirmed that a few of the cytomegalovirus-associated TCR beta chains recognize cytomegalovirus antigens. According to the authors, the approach could potentially be generalized to other disease states and immunological phenotypes. A later analysis lacked HLA typing for the validation cohort, so it scored co-occurrence in that cohort across all 120 repertoires. The study gave a list of some 150 TCR beta chains associated with cytomegalovirus.

Receptor amplification or capture employed the immunoSEQ multiplex PCR assay. The study's own analysis went as follows. A statistical classification framework was developed to diagnose cytomegalovirus status using the catalog of TCR beta chain sequences. TCRdb limited this immuneACCESS table to in-frame rearrangements with V and J called. A share of clones is missing; checked studies link under half to unresolved V genes, and the rest is unexplained. V and J calls and clone size are those listed in that table; D and trimming were worked out from the DNA. The table for this sample lists fewer than 120,000 clones; more than 75% of them were counted only once. Over 1.3% of the sample is held by the ten biggest clonotypes. The donors were included in the validation cohort of some 120 subjects, a group kept apart from the roughly 680-subject first cohort. On this clone itself: Its antigen specificity is not known. The input lacks base qualities; no much larger clone sits a single base away.

The TCR sequence derives from a woman aged 25 to 39 in good health and CMV-seropositive. Rearrangement joined TRBV6-5 to TRBJ2-7, and the D gene may be TRBD1, 5 bases matching. Sequencing input: PBMCs. CDR3 reads: CASGEGATYEQYF. The bases read TGTGCCAGCGGTGAAGGGGCGACCTACGAGCAGTACTTC.